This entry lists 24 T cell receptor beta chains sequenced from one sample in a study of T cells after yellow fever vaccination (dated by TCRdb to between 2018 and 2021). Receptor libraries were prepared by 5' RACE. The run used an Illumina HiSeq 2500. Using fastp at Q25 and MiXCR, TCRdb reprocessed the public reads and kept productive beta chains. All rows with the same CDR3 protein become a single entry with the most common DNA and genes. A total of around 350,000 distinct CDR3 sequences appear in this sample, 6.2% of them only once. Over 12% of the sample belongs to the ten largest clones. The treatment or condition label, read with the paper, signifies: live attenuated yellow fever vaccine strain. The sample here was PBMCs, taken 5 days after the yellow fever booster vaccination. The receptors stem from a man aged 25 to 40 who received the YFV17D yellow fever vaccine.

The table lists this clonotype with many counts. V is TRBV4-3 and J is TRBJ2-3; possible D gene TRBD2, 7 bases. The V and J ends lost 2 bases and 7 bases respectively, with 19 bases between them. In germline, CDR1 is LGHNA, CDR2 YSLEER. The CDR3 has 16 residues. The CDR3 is CASSQLWGGNENTQYF. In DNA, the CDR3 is TGCGCCAGCAGCCAACTGTGGGGGGGCAATGAAAATACGCAGTATTTT.

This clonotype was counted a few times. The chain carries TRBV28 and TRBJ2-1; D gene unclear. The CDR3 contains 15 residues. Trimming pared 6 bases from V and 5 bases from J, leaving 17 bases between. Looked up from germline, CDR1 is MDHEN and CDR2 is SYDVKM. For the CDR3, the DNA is TGTGCCAGCAGCTCCCCCGGACCCTTCCACAATGAGCAGTTCTTC. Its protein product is CASSSPGPFHNEQFF.

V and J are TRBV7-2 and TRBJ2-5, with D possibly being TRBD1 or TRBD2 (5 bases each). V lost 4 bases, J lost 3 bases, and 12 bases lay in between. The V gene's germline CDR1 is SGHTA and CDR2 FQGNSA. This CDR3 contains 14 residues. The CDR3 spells CASSSRGVEETQYF. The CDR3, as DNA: TGTGCCAGCAGCTCTCGAGGGGTTGAAGAGACCCAGTACTTC.

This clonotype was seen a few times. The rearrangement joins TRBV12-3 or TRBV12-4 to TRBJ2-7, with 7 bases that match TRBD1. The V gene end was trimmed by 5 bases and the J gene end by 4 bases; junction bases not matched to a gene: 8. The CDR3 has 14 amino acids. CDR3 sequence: CASSKTGEFYEQYF. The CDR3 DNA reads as TGTGCCAGCAGTAAAACAGGGGAGTTTTACGAGCAGTACTTC.

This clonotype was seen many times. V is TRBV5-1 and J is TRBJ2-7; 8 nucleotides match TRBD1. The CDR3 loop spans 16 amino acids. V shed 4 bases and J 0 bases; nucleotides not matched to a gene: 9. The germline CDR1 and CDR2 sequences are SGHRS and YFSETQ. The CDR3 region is CASSPRGTGYSYEQYF. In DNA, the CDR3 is TGCGCCAGCAGCCCCCGAGGGACAGGTTACTCCTACGAGCAGTACTTC.

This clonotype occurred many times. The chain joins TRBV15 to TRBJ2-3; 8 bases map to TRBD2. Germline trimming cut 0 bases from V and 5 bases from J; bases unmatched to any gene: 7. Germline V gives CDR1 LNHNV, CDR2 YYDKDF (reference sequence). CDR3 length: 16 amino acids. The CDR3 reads CATSRDPTGGGDTQYF. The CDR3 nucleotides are TGTGCCACCAGCAGAGATCCGACGGGAGGGGGAGATACGCAGTATTTT.

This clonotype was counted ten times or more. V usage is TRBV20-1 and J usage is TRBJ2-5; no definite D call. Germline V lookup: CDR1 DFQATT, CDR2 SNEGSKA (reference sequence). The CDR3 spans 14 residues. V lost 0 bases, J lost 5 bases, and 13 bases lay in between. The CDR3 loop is CSARDPQLMETQYF. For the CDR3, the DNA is TGCAGTGCTAGAGATCCCCAGCTTATGGAGACCCAGTACTTC.

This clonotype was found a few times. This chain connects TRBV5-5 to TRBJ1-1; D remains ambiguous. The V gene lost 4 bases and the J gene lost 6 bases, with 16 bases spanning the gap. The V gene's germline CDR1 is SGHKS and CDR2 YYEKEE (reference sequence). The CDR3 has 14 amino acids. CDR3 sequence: CASSPGSLGAEAFF. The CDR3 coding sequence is TGTGCCAGCAGCCCAGGATCTCTGGGCGCTGAAGCTTTCTTT.

In nucleotides, the CDR3 is TGTGCCAGCTCACCCGCCGTGGGGTCGGAGCAGTACTTC. This gives the protein CASSPAVGSEQYF. The chain links TRBV18 to TRBJ2-7; D unresolved. The CDR3 extends over 13 amino acids. Trimming took off 3 bases at V and 7 bases at J, with 13 bases between the two ends. CDR1 is KGHSH and CDR2 is LQKENI in the germline V gene.

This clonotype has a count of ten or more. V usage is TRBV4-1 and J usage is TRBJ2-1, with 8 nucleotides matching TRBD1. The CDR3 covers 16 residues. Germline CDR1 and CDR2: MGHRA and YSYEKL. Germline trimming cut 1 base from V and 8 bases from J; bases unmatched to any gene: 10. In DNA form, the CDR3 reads TGCGCCAGCAGCCAAGCCAGGGGGCGCGGTATGGATGAGCAGTTCTTC. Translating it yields CASSQARGRGMDEQFF.

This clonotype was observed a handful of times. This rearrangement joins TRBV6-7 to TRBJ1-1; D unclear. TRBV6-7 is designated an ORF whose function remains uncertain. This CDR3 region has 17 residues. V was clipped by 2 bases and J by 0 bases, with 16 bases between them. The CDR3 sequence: CASSYPDFGSLNTEAFF. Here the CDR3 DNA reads TGTGCCAGCAGTTACCCCGATTTTGGCAGCCTGAACACTGAAGCTTTCTTT.

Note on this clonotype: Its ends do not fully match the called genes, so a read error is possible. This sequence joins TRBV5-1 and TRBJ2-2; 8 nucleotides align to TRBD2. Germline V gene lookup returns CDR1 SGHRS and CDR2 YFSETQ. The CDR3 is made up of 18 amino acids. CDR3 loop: CASRLTLAAGPKNGELFF. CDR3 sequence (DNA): TGCGCCAGCCGCTTAACACTAGCGGCGGGGCCCAAAAACGGGGAGCTGTTTTTT.

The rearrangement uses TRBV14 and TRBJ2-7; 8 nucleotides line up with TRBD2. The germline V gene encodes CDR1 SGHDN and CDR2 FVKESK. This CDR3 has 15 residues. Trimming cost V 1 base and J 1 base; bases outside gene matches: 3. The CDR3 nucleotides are TGTGCCAGCAGCCAAGGCCCTAGCGGGTCCTACGAGCAGTACTTC. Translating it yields CASSQGPSGSYEQYF.

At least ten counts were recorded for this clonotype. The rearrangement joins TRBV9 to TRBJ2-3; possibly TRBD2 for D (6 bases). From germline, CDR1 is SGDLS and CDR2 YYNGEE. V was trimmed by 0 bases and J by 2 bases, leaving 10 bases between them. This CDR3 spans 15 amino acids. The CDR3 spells CASSVAGGYTDTQYF. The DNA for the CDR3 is TGTGCCAGCAGCGTAGCCGGGGGATACACAGATACGCAGTATTTT.

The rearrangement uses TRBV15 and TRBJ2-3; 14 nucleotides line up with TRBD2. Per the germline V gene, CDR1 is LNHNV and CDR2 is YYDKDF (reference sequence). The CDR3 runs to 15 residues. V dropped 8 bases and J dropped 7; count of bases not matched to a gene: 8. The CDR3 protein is CATERLAGGPNTQYF. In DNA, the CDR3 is TGTGCCACCGAAAGACTAGCGGGAGGGCCGAATACGCAGTATTTT.

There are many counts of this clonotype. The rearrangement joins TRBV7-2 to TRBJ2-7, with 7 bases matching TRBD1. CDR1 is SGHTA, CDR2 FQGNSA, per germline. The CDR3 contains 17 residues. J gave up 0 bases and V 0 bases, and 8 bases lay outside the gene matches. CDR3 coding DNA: TGTGCCAGCAGCTTAGCGAGAGGGGGCCAGAGCTCCTACGAGCAGTACTTC. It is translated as CASSLARGGQSSYEQYF.

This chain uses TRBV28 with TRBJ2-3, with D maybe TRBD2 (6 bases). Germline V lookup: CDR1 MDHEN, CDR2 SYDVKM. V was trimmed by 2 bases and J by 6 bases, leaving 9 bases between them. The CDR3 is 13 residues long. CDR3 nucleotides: TGTGCCAGCAGTTTACCGGGGGTTGATACGCAGTATTTT. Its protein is CASSLPGVDTQYF.

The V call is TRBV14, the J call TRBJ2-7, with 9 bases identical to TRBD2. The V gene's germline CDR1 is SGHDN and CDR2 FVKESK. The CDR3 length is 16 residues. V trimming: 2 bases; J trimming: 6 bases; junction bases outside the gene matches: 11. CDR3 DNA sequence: TGTGCCAGCAGCCAACGACTAGCGGACCCAGGGGGCGAGCAGTACTTC. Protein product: CASSQRLADPGGEQYF.

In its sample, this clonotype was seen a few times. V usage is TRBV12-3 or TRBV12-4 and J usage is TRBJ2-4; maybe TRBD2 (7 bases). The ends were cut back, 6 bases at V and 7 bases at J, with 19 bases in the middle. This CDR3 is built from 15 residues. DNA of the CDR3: TGTGCCAGCAGCGTATGGGGGGGGGCTGGGAACATTCAGTACTTC. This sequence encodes CASSVWGGAGNIQYF.

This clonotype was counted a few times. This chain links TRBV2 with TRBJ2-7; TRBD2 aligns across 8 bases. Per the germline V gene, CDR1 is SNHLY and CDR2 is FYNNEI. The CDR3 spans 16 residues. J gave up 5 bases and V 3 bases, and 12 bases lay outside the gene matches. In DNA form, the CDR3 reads TGTGCCAGCAGTGATGGTCCAGCGGGAGCTGGTGACGAGCAGTACTTC. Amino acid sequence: CASSDGPAGAGDEQYF.

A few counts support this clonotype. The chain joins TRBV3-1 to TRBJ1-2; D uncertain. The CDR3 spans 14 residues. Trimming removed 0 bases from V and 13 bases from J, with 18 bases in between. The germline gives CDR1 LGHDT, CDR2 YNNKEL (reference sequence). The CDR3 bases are TGTGCCAGCAGCCAAGATCGGCGCGGGTGGGTTGCCACCTTC. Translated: CASSQDRRGWVATF.

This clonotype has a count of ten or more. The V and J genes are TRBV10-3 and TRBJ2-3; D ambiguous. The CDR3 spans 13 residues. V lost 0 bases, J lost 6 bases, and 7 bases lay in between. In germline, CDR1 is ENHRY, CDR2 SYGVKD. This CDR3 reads CAISESMYDTQYF. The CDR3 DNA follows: TGTGCCATCAGTGAGTCGATGTATGATACGCAGTATTTT.

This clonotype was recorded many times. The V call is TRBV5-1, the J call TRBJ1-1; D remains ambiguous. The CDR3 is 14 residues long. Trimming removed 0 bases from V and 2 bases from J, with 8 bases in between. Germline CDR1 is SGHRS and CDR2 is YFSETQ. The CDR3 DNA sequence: TGCGCCAGCAGCTTGGTCGGGCTTAACACTGAAGCTTTCTTT. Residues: CASSLVGLNTEAFF.

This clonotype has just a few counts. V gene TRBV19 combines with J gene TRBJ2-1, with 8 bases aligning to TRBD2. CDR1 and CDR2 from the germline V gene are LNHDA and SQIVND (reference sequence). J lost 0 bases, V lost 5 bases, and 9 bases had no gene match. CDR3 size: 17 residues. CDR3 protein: CASSLFVAGSSYNEQFF. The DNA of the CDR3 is TGTGCCAGTAGTCTCTTCGTAGCGGGAAGCTCCTACAATGAGCAGTTCTTC.